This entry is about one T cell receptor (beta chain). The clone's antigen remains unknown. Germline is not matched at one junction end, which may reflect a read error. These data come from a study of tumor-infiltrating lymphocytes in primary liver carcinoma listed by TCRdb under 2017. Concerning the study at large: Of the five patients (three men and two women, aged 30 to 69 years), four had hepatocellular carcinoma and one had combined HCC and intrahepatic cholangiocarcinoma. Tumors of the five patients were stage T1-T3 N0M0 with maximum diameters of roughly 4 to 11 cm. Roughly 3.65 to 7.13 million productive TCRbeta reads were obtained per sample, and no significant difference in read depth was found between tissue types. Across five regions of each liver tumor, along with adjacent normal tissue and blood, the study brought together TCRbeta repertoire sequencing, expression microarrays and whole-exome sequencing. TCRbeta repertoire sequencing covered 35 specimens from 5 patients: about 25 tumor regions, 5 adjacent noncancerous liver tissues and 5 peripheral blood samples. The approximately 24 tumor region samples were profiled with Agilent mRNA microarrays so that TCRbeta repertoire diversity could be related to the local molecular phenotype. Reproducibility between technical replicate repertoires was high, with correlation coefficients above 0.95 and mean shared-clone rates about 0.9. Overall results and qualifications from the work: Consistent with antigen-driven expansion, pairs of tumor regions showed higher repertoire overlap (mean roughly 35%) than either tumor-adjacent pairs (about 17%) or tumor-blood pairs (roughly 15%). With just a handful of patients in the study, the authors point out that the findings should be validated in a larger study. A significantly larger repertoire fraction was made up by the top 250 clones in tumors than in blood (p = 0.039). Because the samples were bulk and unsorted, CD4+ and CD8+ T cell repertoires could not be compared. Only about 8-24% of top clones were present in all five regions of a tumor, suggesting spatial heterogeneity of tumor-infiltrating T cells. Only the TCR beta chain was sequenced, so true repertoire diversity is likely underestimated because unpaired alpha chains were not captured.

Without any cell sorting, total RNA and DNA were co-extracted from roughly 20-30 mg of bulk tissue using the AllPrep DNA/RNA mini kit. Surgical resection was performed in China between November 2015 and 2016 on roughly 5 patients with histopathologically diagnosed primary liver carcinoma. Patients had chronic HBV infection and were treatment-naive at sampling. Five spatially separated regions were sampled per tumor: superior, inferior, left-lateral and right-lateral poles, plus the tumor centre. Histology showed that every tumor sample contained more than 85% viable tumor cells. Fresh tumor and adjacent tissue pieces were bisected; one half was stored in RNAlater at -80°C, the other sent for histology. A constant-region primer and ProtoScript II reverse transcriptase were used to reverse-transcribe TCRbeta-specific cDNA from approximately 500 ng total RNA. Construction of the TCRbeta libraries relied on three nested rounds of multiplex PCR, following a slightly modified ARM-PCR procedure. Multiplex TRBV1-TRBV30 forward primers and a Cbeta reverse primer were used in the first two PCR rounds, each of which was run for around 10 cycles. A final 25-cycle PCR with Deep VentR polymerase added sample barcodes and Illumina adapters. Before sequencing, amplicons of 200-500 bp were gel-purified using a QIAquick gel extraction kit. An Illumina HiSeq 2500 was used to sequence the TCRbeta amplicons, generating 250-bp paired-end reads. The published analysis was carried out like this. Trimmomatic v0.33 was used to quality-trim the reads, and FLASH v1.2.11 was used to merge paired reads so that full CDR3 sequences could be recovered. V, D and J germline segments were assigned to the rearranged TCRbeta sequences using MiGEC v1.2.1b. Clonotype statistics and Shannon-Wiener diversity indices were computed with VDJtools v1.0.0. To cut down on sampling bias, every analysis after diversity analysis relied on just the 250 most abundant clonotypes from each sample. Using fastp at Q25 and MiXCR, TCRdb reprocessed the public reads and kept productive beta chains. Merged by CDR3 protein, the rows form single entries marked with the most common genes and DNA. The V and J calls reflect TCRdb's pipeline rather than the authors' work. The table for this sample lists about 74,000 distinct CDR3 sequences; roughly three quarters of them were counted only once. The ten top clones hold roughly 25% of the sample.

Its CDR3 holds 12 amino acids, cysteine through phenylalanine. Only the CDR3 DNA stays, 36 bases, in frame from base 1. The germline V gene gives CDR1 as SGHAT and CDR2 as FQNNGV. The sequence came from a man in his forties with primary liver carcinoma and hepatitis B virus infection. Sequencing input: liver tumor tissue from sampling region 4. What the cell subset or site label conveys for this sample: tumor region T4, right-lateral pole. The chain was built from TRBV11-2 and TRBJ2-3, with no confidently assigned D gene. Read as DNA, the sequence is TGTGCCAGCGGCTTGATTACAGATACGCAGTATTTT. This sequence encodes CASGLITDTQYF.